These 30 T cell receptor beta chains originate from one sample sequenced in a study of blood T cell repertoires in COVID-19 (dated by TCRdb to the early 2020s). Libraries were built with the immunoSEQ multiplex PCR assay. This immuneACCESS table, as held by TCRdb, lists in-frame sequences with V and J called but not all clones. Of the missing ones, under half trace to an unresolved V gene in checked studies; the others have no known cause. The sample table records about 58,000 clones; approximately 91% of these occur just once. The top ten hold over 11% of the sample. The specimen was peripheral blood. These TCRs come from a woman aged 55 to 70 with active COVID-19.

In nucleotides, the CDR3 is TGTGCCAGCTTTAGCGGGGGCCTATGGAATGAGCAGTTCTTC. Translation gives CASFSGGLWNEQFF. This sequence joins TRBV18 and TRBJ2-1, with 9 bases that match TRBD2. Germline CDR1 reads KGHSH; CDR2 reads LQKENI. V lost 7 bases, J lost 7 bases, and 8 bases stayed unmatched. This CDR3 spans 14 amino acids.

V usage is TRBV6-5 and J usage is TRBJ1-2, with a tentative D call TRBD1 (5 bases). Trimming removed 5 bases at V and 0 bases at J, with 13 bases between. The V gene's germline CDR1 is MNHEY and CDR2 SVGAGI. The CDR3 extends over 15 amino acids. The CDR3 nucleotides are TGTGCCAGCAGTCGTCAGGGTAAAGCTAACTATGGCTACACCTTC. Its protein is CASSRQGKANYGYTF.

The V gene is TRBV19, the J gene TRBJ1-5; 8 bases are shared with TRBD1. CDR3 length equals 16 residues. Germline V gene data show CDR1 as LNHDA and CDR2 as SQIVND (reference sequence). Trimming took 3 bases from V and 2 from J; bases not matched to a gene: 6. The CDR3 DNA sequence: TGTGCCAGTAGTATCCGCTCGACAGGGGGCAATCAGCCCCAGCATTTT. Translation: CASSIRSTGGNQPQHF. Full variable domain (outside the CDR3, taken from reference TRBV19 and TRBJ1-5): DGGITQSPKYLFRKEGQNVTLSCEQNLNHDAMYWYRQDPGQGLRLIYYSQIVNDFQKGDIAEGYSVSREKKESFPLTVTSAQKNPTAFYLCASSIRSTGGNQPQHFGDGTRLSIL.

CDR3 nucleotide sequence: TGTGCCAGCAGCCGTGCGGGGGGCTACGAGCAGTACTTC. Residues: CASSRAGGYEQYF. V is TRBV14 and J is TRBJ2-7, with 8 bases aligning to TRBD2. The germline V gene has CDR1 SGHDN and CDR2 FVKESK. The ends lost 4 bases at V and 3 bases at J; junction bases unmatched: 2. CDR3 length equals 13 residues.

There are a few counts of this clone. The rearrangement joins TRBV6-4 to TRBJ2-5, with a weak D call TRBD2 (6 bases). The CDR3 covers 15 residues. V lost 4 bases and J 5 bases, leaving 17 bases between the germline ends. CDR1 is MRHNA, CDR2 SNTAGT, per germline. The CDR3 sequence is CASSVSRGTEETQYF. The CDR3 DNA sequence: TGTGCCAGCAGTGTCTCCCGGGGGACGGAGGAGACCCAGTACTTC.

The rearrangement joins TRBV7-9 to TRBJ2-1, with a weak D call TRBD1 (6 bases). The V and J ends lost 2 bases and 4 bases respectively, with 12 bases between them. The germline CDR1 and CDR2 sequences are SEHNR and FQNEAQ (reference sequence). The CDR3 extends over 15 amino acids. DNA for the CDR3: TGTGCCAGCAGCTTAACAGGGCGAGTATACAATGAGCAGTTCTTC. It translates to CASSLTGRVYNEQFF.

The chain's CDR3 is CASQTGFSVTEAFF. The CDR3 region has the DNA TGTGCCAGCCAGACAGGTTTTAGCGTCACTGAAGCTTTCTTT. The V call is TRBV3-1 (or the pseudogene TRBV3-2), the J call TRBJ1-1; D may be TRBD1 (6 bases). The CDR3 extends over 14 amino acids. Trimming pared 8 bases from V and 4 bases from J, leaving 17 bases between. Germline V CDR1 and CDR2: LGHDT, YNNKEL (reference sequence).

The CDR3 DNA is TGTGCCAGCAGTTACTCGAGTCGGGGGTCCTACACCGGGGAGCTGTTTTTT. Translation gives CASSYSSRGSYTGELFF. This sequence joins TRBV6-2 or TRBV6-3 and TRBJ2-2, with D possibly matching TRBD2 (6 bases). V lost 0 bases, J lost 3 bases, and 14 bases lay in between. CDR3 length equals 17 residues. CDR1 and CDR2 (germline): MNHEY, SVGEGT.

CDR3 nucleotides: TGTGCCAGCAGCCAGGGACAGACTTTCACCGGGGAGCTGTTTTTT. This gives the protein CASSQGQTFTGELFF. This chain uses TRBV3-1 (or the pseudogene TRBV3-2) with TRBJ2-2, with TRBD1 matching 7 bases. The CDR3 spans 15 residues. Germline assignment: CDR1 LGHDT and CDR2 YNNKEL (reference sequence). V lost 3 bases to trimming and J lost 4 bases; unmatched junction nucleotides: 5.

This clone has more than one count but fewer than ten. The chain employs TRBV5-4 and TRBJ1-6; the match to TRBD1 covers 9 bases. J gave up 9 bases and V 3 bases, and 10 bases lay outside the gene matches. The CDR3 sequence is 16 residues long. CDR1 SGHNT and CDR2 YYREEE come from the germline V gene (reference sequence). CDR3 loop: CASSWVPGQGGSPLHF. CDR3 nucleotides: TGTGCCAGCAGCTGGGTACCGGGACAGGGCGGTTCACCCCTCCACTTT.

The rearrangement links TRBV19 to TRBJ2-2; the D gene is possibly TRBD1 (5 bases). CDR1 and CDR2 from the germline V gene are LNHDA and SQIVND (reference sequence). Trimming stripped 8 bases from V and 5 bases from J, with 18 bases between. The CDR3 consists of 15 residues. CDR3 sequence (DNA): TGTGCCAGTGCTTTCAGCCTCCGACAGACCGGGGAGCTGTTTTTT. Translated, it gives CASAFSLRQTGELFF.

V gene TRBV27 combines with J gene TRBJ2-2, with 12 bases aligning to TRBD2. This CDR3 contains 17 residues. Germline values: CDR1 MNHEY, CDR2 SMNVEV (reference sequence). V shed 7 bases and J 0 bases; nucleotides not matched to a gene: 6. The chain's CDR3 is CASTGLAGFTNTGELFF. CDR3 coding DNA: TGTGCCAGCACCGGACTAGCGGGGTTTACGAACACCGGGGAGCTGTTTTTT.

This clone was seen a few times. This same CDR3 is encoded by further DNA sequences in the sample. V usage is TRBV2 and J usage is TRBJ1-2; a weak D match, TRBD1 (6 bases). Trimming removed 7 bases at V and 7 bases at J, with 10 bases between. There are 11 residues in the CDR3. Germline V gene data show CDR1 as SNHLY and CDR2 as FYNNEI. In DNA, the CDR3 is TGTGCCAGCACGGGGGGCTCTGGCTACACCTTC. This gives the protein CASTGGSGYTF.

V gene TRBV19 combines with J gene TRBJ1-1, with D perhaps matching TRBD1 (6 bases). With 4 bases removed from V and 0 bases from J, the gap between germline ends came to 12 bases. Germline V gives CDR1 LNHDA, CDR2 SQIVND (reference sequence). The CDR3 length is 15 residues. CDR3 coding DNA: TGTGCCAGTAGTACCTCGACAGGAATGAACACTGAAGCTTTCTTT. As protein: CASSTSTGMNTEAFF.

CDR3 loop: CASMQDRGHPEAFF. The DNA for the CDR3 is TGTGCCAGTATGCAGGACAGGGGGCACCCTGAAGCTTTCTTT. The chain combines TRBV19 with TRBJ1-1, with 11 bases lining up with TRBD1. Trimming removed 7 bases from V and 6 bases from J; junction bases left unmatched: 7. The CDR3 contains 14 residues. Germline lookup yields CDR1 LNHDA and CDR2 SQIVND (reference sequence).

The chain is built from TRBV15 and TRBJ2-7; TRBD1 aligns across 8 bases. This CDR3 has 18 residues. V lost 1 base and J lost 2; bases outside the gene matches: 13. Looked up from germline, CDR1 is LNHNV and CDR2 is YYDKDF (reference sequence). The CDR3 nucleotides are TGTGCCACCAGCAGAGCCCTCCCCAGGACAGGGCCGACCTACGAGCAGTACTTC. Protein sequence: CATSRALPRTGPTYEQYF.

This clone was seen more than once but under ten times. V usage is TRBV27 and J usage is TRBJ1-6; 8 bases fit TRBD1. The V and J ends lost 6 bases and 7 bases, in that order; junction bases with no gene match: 20. In germline, CDR1 is MNHEY, CDR2 SMNVEV (reference sequence). The CDR3 covers 19 residues. As DNA, the CDR3 is TGTGCCAGCAGGGTAAGGGGACAGGACAACCTAAGGGCGAATTCACCCCTCCACTTT. Its translation: CASRVRGQDNLRANSPLHF.

CDR3 bases: TGTGCCAGCAGCTTAACCCCTCTAGCGGGGGGGACAGATACGCAGTATTTT. As protein: CASSLTPLAGGTDTQYF. This chain uses TRBV7-3 with TRBJ2-3; 12 bases fit TRBD2. Germline loops: CDR1 SGHTA, CDR2 FQGTGA. The CDR3 runs 17 residues. The V segment lost 0 bases and the J segment 3 bases; nucleotides outside the gene matches: 4.

The chain has TRBV27 and TRBJ2-7; 9 bases map to TRBD1. The germline gives CDR1 MNHEY, CDR2 SMNVEV (reference sequence). The CDR3 is 14 residues long. V gave up 3 bases and J gave up 2 bases; unmatched junction bases: 2. The CDR3 nucleotides are TGTGCCAGCAGTTTCGACAGGGGGGCCTACGAGCAGTACTTC. The encoded protein is CASSFDRGAYEQYF.

The chain carries TRBV6-5 and TRBJ2-7; 10 bases fit TRBD1. Germline values: CDR1 MNHEY, CDR2 SVGAGI. CDR3 length: 13 amino acids. Losses at the gene ends were 6 bases for V and 3 bases for J; bases not matched to a gene: 2. CDR3 coding DNA: TGTGCCAGCAGGACAGGGGGCTTCTACGAGCAGTACTTC. Protein: CASRTGGFYEQYF.

The J gene is TRBJ2-3, the V gene TRBV11-3; 9 bases are a match to TRBD1. With 3 bases clipped from V and 5 bases from J, the junction kept 9 bases outside the gene matches. Looked up from germline, CDR1 is SGHNT and CDR2 is YENEEA. CDR3 length: 16 residues. CDR3 residues: CASSFPGDRVRDTQYF. The CDR3 bases are TGTGCCAGCAGCTTCCCAGGGGACAGGGTAAGAGATACGCAGTATTTT.

This clone was seen only once. The chain carries TRBV5-4 and TRBJ2-3; TRBD2 agrees at 11 bases. There are 16 residues in the CDR3. Germline V gene lookup returns CDR1 SGHNT and CDR2 YYREEE (reference sequence). Trimming took 4 bases from V and 5 from J; bases not matched to a gene: 9. CDR3 sequence: CASSPGRLAGGDTQYF. CDR3 nucleotides: TGTGCCAGCAGCCCCGGAAGGCTAGCGGGGGGAGATACGCAGTATTTT.

The V and J genes are TRBV6-6 and TRBJ1-3; 7 nucleotides agree with TRBD1. This CDR3 contains 16 residues. Per the germline V gene, CDR1 is MNHNY and CDR2 is SVGAGI (reference sequence). With 5 bases clipped from V and 4 bases from J, the junction kept 11 bases outside the gene matches. The CDR3 protein is CASSGRDSGSGNTIYF. CDR3 DNA sequence: TGTGCCAGCAGTGGACGGGACAGCGGATCGGGAAACACCATATATTTT.

Note on this clone: This same CDR3 is encoded by further DNA sequences in the sample. J is TRBJ2-7 and V is TRBV4-2, with 10 bases identical to TRBD2. From germline, CDR1 is LGHNA and CDR2 YNFKEQ. The V gene end was trimmed by 0 bases and the J gene end by 2 bases; junction bases not matched to a gene: 4. CDR3 length: 16 residues. CDR3 residues: CASSQDLSGGAYEQYF. CDR3 DNA: TGTGCCAGCAGCCAAGATCTAAGCGGGGGGGCCTACGAGCAGTACTTC.

The chain is built from TRBV5-1 and TRBJ2-1; possible D gene TRBD2, 5 bases. The germline V gene has CDR1 SGHRS and CDR2 YFSETQ. Trimming pared 6 bases from V and 9 bases from J, leaving 7 bases between. The CDR3 covers 10 residues. CDR3 nucleotide sequence: TGCGCCAGCAAAGGGAGTGAGCAGTTCTTC. Translating it yields CASKGSEQFF.

V is TRBV7-8 and J is TRBJ1-1, with a tentative D call TRBD1 (6 bases). Germline V CDR1 and CDR2: SGHVS, FQNEAQ. The CDR3 loop spans 14 amino acids. Trimming cost V 2 bases and J 2 bases, with 9 bases left between them. This CDR3 is CASSLWTDNTEAFF. The CDR3 DNA follows: TGTGCCAGCAGCTTATGGACAGATAACACTGAAGCTTTCTTT. Complete variable domain (other parts from reference TRBV7-8 and TRBJ1-1): GAGVSQSPRYKVAKRGQDVALRCDPISGHVSLFWYQQALGQGPEFLTYFQNEAQLDKSGLPSDRFFAERPEGSVSTLKIQRTQQEDSAVYLCASSLWTDNTEAFFGQGTRLTVV.

The rearrangement joins TRBV7-2 to TRBJ2-3; 10 bases align to TRBD2. CDR1 and CDR2 from the germline V gene are SGHTA and FQGNSA. The V and J ends lost 6 bases and 4 bases, in that order; junction bases with no gene match: 7. The CDR3 consists of 15 residues. CDR3 region: CASSYLAGGADTQYF. The CDR3 nucleotides are TGTGCCAGCAGTTATTTAGCGGGGGGCGCAGATACGCAGTATTTT.

The chain is built from TRBV7-8 and TRBJ2-7; tentatively, D is TRBD2 (5 bases). The CDR3 is 11 amino acids. V lost 1 base, J lost 10 bases, and 8 bases lay in between. Germline V gene sequence: CDR1 SGHVS, CDR2 FQNEAQ. The CDR3 protein is CASSLDGDQYF. The CDR3 DNA sequence: TGTGCCAGCAGCTTAGACGGGGATCAGTACTTC.

This chain links TRBV15 with TRBJ1-1; D is perhaps TRBD1 (6 bases). V lost 5 bases to trimming and J lost 7 bases, with 14 bases between them. This CDR3 has 13 residues. The germline CDR1 and CDR2 sequences are LNHNV and YYDKDF (reference sequence). The CDR3 loop is CATSLTGRVEAFF. CDR3 in DNA: TGTGCCACCAGCTTAACAGGGCGGGTTGAAGCTTTCTTT.

The chain is built from TRBV3-1 (or the pseudogene TRBV3-2) and TRBJ1-4, with D maybe TRBD1 (6 bases). CDR3 length: 15 amino acids. Trimming pared 2 bases from V and 5 bases from J, leaving 12 bases between. Germline CDR1 reads LGHDT; CDR2 reads YNNKEL (reference sequence). CDR3: CASSQPGHSNEKLFF. The CDR3 DNA is TGTGCCAGCAGCCAACCGGGACATTCAAATGAAAAACTGTTTTTT.